This T cell receptor beta chain was recovered during a study of cytomegalovirus exposure and HLA in healthy donors. Whole-study results and caveats: The productive fraction for most TCR beta V segments was about 90% or about 30% in an earlier analysis. TCR beta V- and J-gene trimming, according to a later analysis, was linked to a missense DCLRE1C variant.

With 7 bases clipped from V and 1 base from J, the junction kept 5 bases outside the gene matches. Germline V lookup: CDR1 LNHDA, CDR2 SQIVND (reference sequence). CDR3 length: 14 residues. Points on this clone: The antigen is unknown.

The PCR employed 60 Vbeta primers together with 13 Jbeta primers. Clones were read by immunoSEQ multiplex PCR, and TCRdb kept only the in-frame ones, dropping some. The sample holds approximately 82,000 clones. V is TRBV19 and J is TRBJ2-3, with 7 bases fitting TRBD1. The sample was PBMCs. This clonotype originated in a woman aged 55-75 years in good health and CMV-seronegative. CDR3 sequence reads: CASKDRVGTDTQYF. CDR3 in DNA: TGTGCCAGTAAAGACAGGGTGGGCACAGATACGCAGTATTTT.